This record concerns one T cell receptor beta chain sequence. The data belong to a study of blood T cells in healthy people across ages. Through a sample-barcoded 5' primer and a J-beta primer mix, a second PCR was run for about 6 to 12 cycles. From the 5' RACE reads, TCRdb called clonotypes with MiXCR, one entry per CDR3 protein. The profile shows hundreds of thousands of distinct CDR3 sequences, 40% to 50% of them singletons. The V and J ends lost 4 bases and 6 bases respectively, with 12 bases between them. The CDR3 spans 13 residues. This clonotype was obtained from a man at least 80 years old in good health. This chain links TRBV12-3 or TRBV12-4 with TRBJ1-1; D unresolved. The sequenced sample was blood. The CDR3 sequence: CASSWVHNAEAFF. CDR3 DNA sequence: TGTGCCAGCAGTTGGGTTCACAACGCTGAAGCTTTCTTT.